This is a list of T cell receptor beta chains from one sample in a study of a mutant IDH1 vaccine in newly diagnosed glioma. Their target antigens are unknown. The method was immunoSEQ multiplex PCR; TCRdb's version includes in-frame clones alone and lacks a portion of them. The sample records about 30,000 clones, roughly 80% being singletons. Material: PBMCs, obtained from a glioma patient whose treatment included an IDH1 peptide vaccine. These receptors were collected from a young man with glioma. Both conserved end residues are part of each CDR3. Fields, in order: J gene, V gene, D gene, clone size, CDR3 DNA, CDR3 protein. D genes are given only for firm matches. Not every row has a clone size; where given, it reads once, few, many or a size class.

>TRBJ2-7|TRBV6-6|NA|NA
TGTGCCAGCAGTTACTCGTCAGTTTCCGACGAGCAGTACTTC
CASSYSSVSDEQYF
>TRBJ2-7|TRBV5-6|TRBD1|NA
TGTGCCAGCAGCTTGGAGGACAGGCCCTACGAGCAGTACTTC
CASSLEDRPYEQYF
>TRBJ1-2|TRBV19|NA|NA
TGTGCCAGTAGTATTACAGACCCCAGGGAGAGGTATGGCTACACCTTC
CASSITDPRERYGYTF
>TRBJ2-3|TRBV6-5|TRBD1|NA
TGTGCCAGCAGTCAGACAGGGGGGAGGGCAGATACGCAGTATTTT
CASSQTGGRADTQYF
>TRBJ2-7|TRBV7-9|NA|few
TGTGCCAGCAGCTTACTGAGGGGTTTCCACTACGAGCAGTACTTC
CASSLLRGFHYEQYF
>TRBJ2-3|TRBV7-3|NA|NA
TGTGCCAGCAGCTCCGGGTCACGCACAGATACGCAGTATTTT
CASSSGSRTDTQYF
>TRBJ1-2|TRBV11-2|NA|once
TGTGCCAGCAGCTTCCCCCCGGCAGCGGGTGGCTACACCTTC
CASSFPPAAGGYTF
>TRBJ2-5|TRBV29-1|TRBD2|NA
TGCAGCCGGAGCGGGGCGCGGGAGACCCAGTACTTC
CSRSGARETQYF
>TRBJ2-1|TRBV7-2|NA|NA
TGTGCCAGCAGCTTAGAACGGGGATATGAGCAGTTCTTC
CASSLERGYEQFF
>TRBJ1-5|TRBV28|TRBD1|NA
TGTGCCAGCAGTTTGAAAGGGACAGGACCCTTGGGCAATCAGCCCCAGCATTTT
CASSLKGTGPLGNQPQHF
>TRBJ2-5|TRBV7-9|NA|few
TGTGCCAGCAGCTTAGAGGTGACCCAGTACTTC
CASSLEVTQYF
>TRBJ1-4|TRBV4-3|TRBD1|NA
TGCGCCAGCAGCCCCCTTTGGGACAGGGAAGGAGAAAAACTGTTTTTT
CASSPLWDREGEKLFF
>TRBJ1-1|TRBV19|NA|NA
TGTGCCAGTAGTATCTGGGGGGAGGACACTGAAGCTTTCTTT
CASSIWGEDTEAFF
>TRBJ1-3|TRBV9|NA|NA
TGTGCCAGCAGCGCCTTAGGGGGGGCCGGAAACACCATATATTTT
CASSALGGAGNTIYF
>TRBJ2-3|TRBV2|NA|NA
TGTGCCAGCACCCGACTGTCCTTTGGCACAGATACGCAGTATTTT
CASTRLSFGTDTQYF
>TRBJ1-5|TRBV7-2|NA|NA
TGTGCCAGCAGCTTAGCGGGATCGACACCGCTAACGTCCCAGCATTTT
CASSLAGSTPLTSQHF
>TRBJ1-1|TRBV5-1|NA|few
TGCGCCAGCAGCTTGGGGAGGGGCCCCACTGAAGCTTTCTTT
CASSLGRGPTEAFF
>TRBJ2-5|TRBV6-6|TRBD2|NA
TGTGCCAGCAGTTACTCGGGGGGACTAGAAGAGACCCAGTACTTC
CASSYSGGLEETQYF
>TRBJ1-5|TRBV19|TRBD1|NA
TGTGCCAGTAGTGCCCGGGACAGAGGGGTTCAGCCCCAGCATTTT
CASSARDRGVQPQHF
>TRBJ2-5|TRBV5-4|TRBD2|NA
TGTGCCAGCAGCTTCCAGCGGGGGCGAGGGGAAGAGACCCAGTACTTC
CASSFQRGRGEETQYF
>TRBJ2-1|TRBV19|TRBD1|NA
TGTGCCAGTAACCCGGGACAGAGCTCCTACAATGAGCAGTTCTTC
CASNPGQSSYNEQFF
>TRBJ2-7|TRBV11-2|NA|NA
TGTGCCAGCAGCTTAGGGGCCGCTAACTCCTACGAGCAGTACTTC
CASSLGAANSYEQYF
>TRBJ1-3|TRBV7-8|NA|NA
TGTGCCAGCAGCTTATCTTCCCCTGACTCTGGAAACACCATATATTTT
CASSLSSPDSGNTIYF
>TRBJ2-7|TRBV28|NA|NA
TGTGCCAGCATCCCAGGGGCATGGGCCTACGAGCAGTACTTC
CASIPGAWAYEQYF
>TRBJ1-1|TRBV5-1|TRBD1|NA
TGCGCCAGCATATCCGGGACAGGACTGAACACTGAAGCTTTCTTT
CASISGTGLNTEAFF
>TRBJ1-1|TRBV5-1|TRBD1|few
TGCGCCAGCGATCGGGACAGGGGGAACACTGAAGCTTTCTTT
CASDRDRGNTEAFF
>TRBJ2-2|TRBV19|TRBD2|once
TGTGCCAGTAGTATGACTAGCGGGATTAACACCGGGGAGCTGTTTTTT
CASSMTSGINTGELFF
>TRBJ2-3|TRBV2|TRBD2|NA
TGTGCCTGCACGATCAGCGGGAGGGCCAGGGGAGGCACAGATACGCAGTATTTT
CACTISGRARGGTDTQYF
>TRBJ2-1|TRBV2|TRBD1|NA
TGTGCCAGCAACCGACAGGGTTGGGACAATGAGCAGTTCTTC
CASNRQGWDNEQFF
>TRBJ2-7|TRBV2|NA|few
TGTGCCAGCAGTGACACGAGACTAACCTACGAGCAGTACTTC
CASSDTRLTYEQYF
>TRBJ2-2|TRBV25-1|NA|NA
TGTGCCAGCAGTGGATACAAGAACACCGGGGAGCTGTTTTTT
CASSGYKNTGELFF
>TRBJ2-7|TRBV30|TRBD1|NA
TGTGCCTGGAGTGTACGGGACAGGGCTAGCCACGAGCAGTACTTC
CAWSVRDRASHEQYF
>TRBJ2-5|TRBV7-2|NA|once
TGTGCCAGCAGCTCCGCGAGGGGGGGAGGGCAGGGAGAGACCCAGTACTTC
CASSSARGGGQGETQYF
>TRBJ1-5|TRBV7-9|NA|once
TGTGCCAGCGGACAGCAGAGTCAGCCCCAGCATTTT
CASGQQSQPQHF
>TRBJ1-2|TRBV19|TRBD1|once
TGTGCCAGTAGTATTCAGGGGGCTGCTGGCTACACCTTC
CASSIQGAAGYTF
>TRBJ1-1|TRBV4-1|TRBD1|NA
TGCGCCAGCAGCCAAGATCGGGACAGTGCAAGGAACACTGAAGCTTTCTTT
CASSQDRDSARNTEAFF
>TRBJ2-2|TRBV4-2|NA|NA
TGTGCCAGCAGCCAAGTGGAGGACGGGGAGCTGTTTTTT
CASSQVEDGELFF